These 31 T cell receptor beta chains originate from one sample sequenced in a study of identical twins. TCRdb analysed the 5' RACE reads with MiXCR anew, one entry per CDR3 protein. The sample shows about 570,000 distinct CDR3 sequences, over 8.5% of them seen only once. These same records also appear under a second study, on yellow fever vaccine responses in identical twins.

The sequenced sample was PBMCs. These TCRs come from a woman aged 18-29 years in good health.

This clonotype came up a few times. The CDR3 sequence: CASSAGDYTEAFF. The CDR3 nucleotides read TGTGCCAGCAGCGCAGGGGATTACACTGAAGCTTTCTTT. The gene calls are TRBV9 and TRBJ1-1; D might be TRBD1 (6 bases). The germline V and J ends were trimmed by 3 bases and 3 bases, with 9 bases remaining between them. Germline V CDR1 and CDR2: SGDLS, YYNGEE. The CDR3 totals 13 residues.

The J gene is TRBJ2-3, the V gene TRBV6-2 or TRBV6-3; 8 bases line up with TRBD1. Losses at the gene ends were 5 bases for V and 7 bases for J; bases not matched to a gene: 11. The CDR3 totals 15 residues. Germline CDR1 reads MNHEY; CDR2 reads SVGEGT. CDR3 residues: CASSPGQGIVNTQYF. The CDR3 DNA follows: TGTGCCAGCAGTCCTGGACAGGGTATCGTTAATACGCAGTATTTT.

The gene calls are TRBV19 and TRBJ2-7, with TRBD1 matching 10 bases. The CDR3 is 15 amino acids. The ends lost 5 bases at V and 5 bases at J; junction bases unmatched: 9. Looked up from germline, CDR1 is LNHDA and CDR2 is SQIVND (reference sequence). The CDR3 nucleotides read TGTGCCAGTAGTGGTCTTAGGACAGGGGGGAACGAGCAGTACTTC. It is translated as CASSGLRTGGNEQYF.

This clonotype came up many times. The chain recombines TRBV7-3 with TRBJ2-1, with D perhaps matching TRBD2 (5 bases). This CDR3 has 14 residues. Trimming removed 2 bases at V and 1 base at J, with 6 bases between. CDR1 SGHTA and CDR2 FQGTGA come from the germline V gene. The CDR3 nucleotides are TGTGCCAGCAGCTTAGACTATTCCTACAATGAGCAGTTCTTC. This encodes CASSLDYSYNEQFF.

This clonotype was observed at least ten times. The chain joins TRBV24-1 to TRBJ2-1, with D unresolved. The V end lost 2 bases, the J end lost 4 bases, and 14 bases lay between the germline ends. Germline CDR1 is KGHDR and CDR2 is SFDVKD. This CDR3 region has 16 residues. The DNA for the CDR3 is TGTGCCACCAGTGATTCTAGGAGATCCGAGTACAATGAGCAGTTCTTC. As protein: CATSDSRRSEYNEQFF.

The chain employs TRBV7-2 and TRBJ2-3; either TRBD1 or TRBD2 may fit D (6 bases each). Trimming shortened V by 8 bases and J by 4 bases, and 16 bases separated the two germline ends. This CDR3 has 14 residues. Germline values: CDR1 SGHTA, CDR2 FQGNSA. CDR3 in amino acids: CASQNRDWADTQYF. In DNA, the CDR3 is TGTGCCAGCCAAAACAGGGACTGGGCAGATACGCAGTATTTT. The full variable domain, in which reference TRBV7-2 and TRBJ2-3 provide the parts outside the CDR3, is GAGVSQSPSNKVTEKGKDVELRCDPISGHTALYWYRQSLGQGLEFLIYFQGNSAPDKSGLPSDRFSAERTGGSVSTLTIQRTQQEDSAVYLCASQNRDWADTQYFGPGTRLTVL.

J is TRBJ2-7 and V is TRBV11-2; D possibly corresponds to TRBD1 (6 bases). Between the trimmed V and J ends, which lost 3 bases and 0 bases, there was a span of 12 bases. CDR3 length: 15 amino acids. Looked up from germline, CDR1 is SGHAT and CDR2 is FQNNGV. Here the CDR3 reads CASSFFGTLSYEQYF. The CDR3 coding sequence is TGTGCCAGCAGCTTTTTCGGGACACTCTCCTACGAGCAGTACTTC. Full variable domain (remainder filled in from reference TRBV11-2 and TRBJ2-7): EAGVAQSPRYKIIEKRQSVAFWCNPISGHATLYWYQQILGQGPKLLIQFQNNGVVDDSQLPKDRFSAERLKGVDSTLKIQPAKLEDSAVYLCASSFFGTLSYEQYFGPGTRLTVT.

This clonotype was picked up a small number of times. The V call is TRBV5-1, the J call TRBJ2-3, with a tentative D call TRBD1 (6 bases). This CDR3 contains 15 residues. Deletions cut 0 bases from V and 0 bases from J, with 8 bases between. Germline values: CDR1 SGHRS, CDR2 YFSETQ. The CDR3: CASSLEDSSTDTQYF. DNA for the CDR3: TGCGCCAGCAGCTTGGAGGACAGTAGCACAGATACGCAGTATTTT.

The rearrangement joins TRBV4-1 to TRBJ2-1; D is possibly TRBD2 (5 bases). The V and J ends lost 0 bases and 1 base respectively, with 10 bases between them. Germline CDR1 MGHRA, CDR2 YSYEKL. The CDR3 has 16 amino acids. CDR3: CASSQDSTISYNEQFF. The CDR3 DNA sequence: TGCGCCAGCAGCCAAGATTCGACTATATCCTACAATGAGCAGTTCTTC.

This clonotype was detected a few times. The genes are TRBV11-2 and TRBJ2-3; tentatively, D is TRBD2 (7 bases). V lost 5 bases and J 5 bases, leaving 17 bases between the germline ends. CDR1 is SGHAT and CDR2 is FQNNGV in the germline V gene. CDR3 size: 15 residues. CDR3 nucleotides: TGTGCCAGCAGCGCCTCAAGGGGGGGGAGAGATACGCAGTATTTT. It is translated as CASSASRGGRDTQYF.

This clonotype was counted at least ten times. The V gene is TRBV6-2 or TRBV6-3, the J gene TRBJ1-1; D is undetermined. The CDR3 covers 14 residues. Germline V CDR1 and CDR2: MNHEY, SVGEGT. Trimming took off 3 bases at V and 6 bases at J, with 14 bases between the two ends. CDR3 residues: CASSYIRTNAEAFF. The CDR3 DNA is TGTGCCAGCAGTTATATAAGAACAAACGCTGAAGCTTTCTTT.

This rearrangement joins TRBV19 to TRBJ1-5; maybe TRBD1 (6 bases). V gave up 3 bases and J gave up 4 bases, with 7 bases separating them. This CDR3 is 13 amino acids long. Germline loops: CDR1 LNHDA, CDR2 SQIVND (reference sequence). CDR3 region: CASSIGQNQPQHF. DNA of the CDR3: TGTGCCAGTAGTATCGGACAGAATCAGCCCCAGCATTTT. The variable domain in full, with the rest retrieved from reference TRBV19 and TRBJ1-5, is DGGITQSPKYLFRKEGQNVTLSCEQNLNHDAMYWYRQDPGQGLRLIYYSQIVNDFQKGDIAEGYSVSREKKESFPLTVTSAQKNPTAFYLCASSIGQNQPQHFGDGTRLSIL.

This clonotype was seen a few times. The chain links TRBV27 to TRBJ1-6; no reliable D call. CDR1 is MNHEY, CDR2 SMNVEV, per germline (reference sequence). The CDR3 is made up of 13 amino acids. The V end was cut by 2 bases, the J end by 10 bases, with 9 bases between. For the CDR3, the DNA is TGTGCCAGCAGTTTAGACATAAACTCACCCCTCCACTTT. The encoded protein is CASSLDINSPLHF.

This clonotype was picked up many times. V is TRBV7-3 and J is TRBJ2-1; D may be TRBD1 or TRBD2 (5 bases each). CDR1 and CDR2 (germline): SGHTA, FQGTGA. The CDR3 runs to 14 residues. Deletions cut 4 bases from V and 5 bases from J, with 12 bases between. CDR3 region: CASSSPGRNNEQFF. The CDR3 coding sequence is TGTGCCAGCAGCTCACCGGGACGGAACAATGAGCAGTTCTTC.

V usage is TRBV6-1 and J usage is TRBJ1-3; D gene unclear. Per the germline V gene, CDR1 is MNHNS and CDR2 is SASEGT. Trimming left V 1 base short and J 0 bases short, with 4 bases between. The CDR3 is 14 amino acids. CDR3 loop: CASSEDGSGNTIYF. The CDR3 bases are TGTGCCAGCAGTGAAGACGGCTCTGGAAACACCATATATTTT.

The gene calls are TRBV29-1 and TRBJ2-7, with TRBD1 as a possible D gene (6 bases). CDR3 size: 13 residues. Deletions cut 3 bases from V and 2 bases from J, with 11 bases between. Germline V gene data show CDR1 as SQVTM and CDR2 as ANQGSEA. The CDR3 region has the DNA TGCAGCGTTGATGCTAGGGGGACCTACGAGCAGTACTTC. Protein: CSVDARGTYEQYF.

This clonotype showed up many times. The chain couples TRBV28 to TRBJ1-2; D is uncertain. This CDR3 has 12 residues. V dropped 7 bases and J dropped 4 bases, with 10 bases sitting between them. CDR1 and CDR2 from the germline V gene are MDHEN and SYDVKM. The CDR3 here is CASTLGGYGYTF. CDR3 in DNA: TGTGCCAGCACCCTCGGAGGCTATGGCTACACCTTC.

Regarding this clonotype: Sequence at one end of the junction differs from germline and may be a read error. Here the CDR3 DNA reads TGTACCAGCAGTTCACTAGCGGGAGGGCCCGGCTCCTACAATGAGCAGTTCTTC. Residues: CTSSSLAGGPGSYNEQFF. The rearrangement joins TRBV12-3 or TRBV12-4 to TRBJ2-1, with 13 bases fitting TRBD2. The CDR3 contains 18 residues.

This clonotype has just a few counts. J is TRBJ2-7 and V is TRBV2; 7 bases align to TRBD2. This CDR3 is built from 15 residues. Germline V gives CDR1 SNHLY, CDR2 FYNNEI. The V gene end was trimmed by 5 bases and the J gene end by 3 bases; junction bases not matched to a gene: 10. The CDR3 is CASSYEAGTYYEQYF. CDR3 sequence (DNA): TGTGCCAGCAGTTATGAAGCGGGGACCTACTACGAGCAGTACTTC.

The rearrangement joins TRBV6-1 to TRBJ1-1; unclear D gene. There are 15 residues in the CDR3. Germline V gene data show CDR1 as MNHNS and CDR2 as SASEGT. V dropped 2 bases and J dropped 2 bases, with 12 bases sitting between them. CDR3 DNA: TGTGCCAGCAGTGAAAATATTGTGACAAACACTGAAGCTTTCTTT. Translated: CASSENIVTNTEAFF.

The V and J genes are TRBV11-3 and TRBJ2-1, with 8 bases aligning to TRBD2. The CDR3 totals 14 residues. Germline lookup yields CDR1 SGHNT and CDR2 YENEEA. V shed 6 bases and J 6 bases; nucleotides not matched to a gene: 7. In DNA form, the CDR3 reads TGTGCCAGCAGTCCGCTGGCGGGGGGCAATGAGCAGTTCTTC. Amino acid sequence: CASSPLAGGNEQFF.

This clonotype has only a few counts. The V and J genes are TRBV7-6 and TRBJ2-7; D gene unclear. Trimming cost V 3 bases and J 0 bases, with 9 bases left between them. The CDR3 totals 14 residues. In germline, CDR1 is SGHVS, CDR2 FNYEAQ. As DNA, the CDR3 is TGTGCCAGCAGCTTTGACCCTAGCTCCTACGAGCAGTACTTC. Protein sequence: CASSFDPSSYEQYF.

There are a few counts of this clonotype. The chain carries TRBV12-3 or TRBV12-4 and TRBJ2-7; TRBD2 is a possible D gene (5 bases). Trimming cost V 5 bases and J 0 bases, with 8 bases left between them. The CDR3 is 13 residues long. CDR3 protein: CASSPTNSYEQYF. The CDR3 coding sequence is TGTGCCAGCAGTCCGACTAACTCCTACGAGCAGTACTTC.

In its sample, this clonotype was seen many times. The rearrangement joins TRBV11-2 to TRBJ2-5, with D unclear. Germline V gene lookup returns CDR1 SGHAT and CDR2 FQNNGV. The CDR3 is 14 residues long. The V end lost 0 bases, the J end lost 2 bases, and 7 bases lay between the germline ends. CDR3 DNA sequence: TGTGCCAGCAGCTTAGATCTGACACAAGAGACCCAGTACTTC. Amino acid sequence: CASSLDLTQETQYF. Based on the CDR3 plus reference TRBV11-2 and TRBJ2-5, the full variable domain is EAGVAQSPRYKIIEKRQSVAFWCNPISGHATLYWYQQILGQGPKLLIQFQNNGVVDDSQLPKDRFSAERLKGVDSTLKIQPAKLEDSAVYLCASSLDLTQETQYFGPGTRLLVL.

This clonotype has only a few counts. As DNA, the CDR3 is TGTGCCAGCAGCTTAGTCGGCAGACCTAGCTCCTACAATGAGCAGTTCTTC. Translation gives CASSLVGRPSSYNEQFF. The J gene is TRBJ2-1, the V gene TRBV7-9, with D unclear. The CDR3 is 17 amino acids. V was pared by 1 base and J by 0 bases, with 13 bases between. From germline, CDR1 is SEHNR and CDR2 FQNEAQ (reference sequence).

This clonotype was detected many times. J is TRBJ2-1 and V is TRBV5-1; TRBD2 agrees at 12 bases. Per germline, CDR1 SGHRS and CDR2 YFSETQ. The length of the CDR3 is 15 residues. The junction had 4 bases not matched to a gene; V was cut back by 4 bases and J by 5 bases. CDR3 amino acids: CASSRTSGANNEQFF. The CDR3, as DNA: TGCGCCAGCAGCCGGACTAGCGGGGCCAACAATGAGCAGTTCTTC.

This chain connects TRBV6-6 to TRBJ2-1; 12 bases align to TRBD2. The germline gives CDR1 MNHNY, CDR2 SVGAGI (reference sequence). CDR3 length equals 13 residues. Trimming at V came to 7 bases and at J to 7 bases, leaving 2 bases not matched to a gene. CDR3 DNA sequence: TGTGCCAGCACTAGCGGGAGGGTTAATGAGCAGTTCTTC. It encodes CASTSGRVNEQFF.

The chain carries TRBV12-3 or TRBV12-4 and TRBJ2-1; a weak D match, TRBD2 (6 bases). V lost 5 bases and J 4 bases, leaving 12 bases between the germline ends. The CDR3 spans 14 residues. CDR3 amino acids: CASSPREWYNEQFF. CDR3 nucleotide sequence: TGTGCCAGCAGTCCACGGGAGTGGTACAATGAGCAGTTCTTC.

This clonotype was seen a handful of times. The J gene is TRBJ2-7, the V gene TRBV2; 9 nucleotides line up with TRBD1. Trimming took 4 bases from V and 4 from J; bases not matched to a gene: 8. The CDR3 is made up of 15 amino acids. The germline V gene encodes CDR1 SNHLY and CDR2 FYNNEI. CDR3 DNA sequence: TGTGCCAGCAGTGTCACAGGGGGCGCGGGGTACGAGCAGTACTTC. This codes for CASSVTGGAGYEQYF.

The chain employs TRBV12-3 or TRBV12-4 and TRBJ2-3, with a possible D match to TRBD1 (6 bases). This CDR3 spans 17 amino acids. V was cut by 7 bases and J by 1 base, with 21 bases left in between. The CDR3 spells CASTDSSSTGRTDTQYF. CDR3 nucleotides: TGTGCCAGCACGGACAGTAGTTCAACGGGACGCACAGATACGCAGTATTTT.

The sample holds many counts of this clonotype. The rearrangement joins TRBV20-1 to TRBJ2-3, with a possible D match to TRBD2 (5 bases). The germline CDR1 and CDR2 sequences are DFQATT and SNEGSKA (reference sequence). The CDR3 covers 14 residues. Trimming removed 5 bases at V and 2 bases at J, with 14 bases between. The CDR3, as DNA: TGCAGTGCTGTCGTTAGCGTTATCACAGATACGCAGTATTTT. Protein product: CSAVVSVITDTQYF.